One sample yielded the 5 T cell receptor beta chains listed below, sequenced in a study of blood T cell repertoires in COVID-19. This table comes from immunoSEQ multiplex PCR, and its TCRdb copy is limited to in-frame clones, with some not included. The data hold about 310,000 clones, with approximately 90% observed a single time. Specimen: PBMCs or T cells enriched from blood (not recorded which). The receptors shown here come from a middle-aged woman who had recovered from COVID-19.

J is TRBJ2-2 and V is TRBV7-2; D may be TRBD2 (6 bases). Between the trimmed V and J ends, which lost 4 bases and 4 bases, there was a span of 10 bases. This CDR3 contains 14 residues. Germline CDR1 SGHTA, CDR2 FQGNSA. The CDR3 DNA is TGTGCCAGCAGCTCCCAGCGGGCCACCGGGGAGCTGTTTTTT. Translation: CASSSQRATGELFF. Filled out from reference TRBV7-2 and TRBJ2-2, the complete variable domain reads GAGVSQSPSNKVTEKGKDVELRCDPISGHTALYWYRQSLGQGLEFLIYFQGNSAPDKSGLPSDRFSAERTGGSVSTLTIQRTQQEDSAVYLCASSSQRATGELFFGEGSRLTVL.

This clone has more than one count but fewer than ten. The CDR3 spells CASSLLQGGTQYF. The DNA for the CDR3 is TGTGCCAGCAGCTTGCTCCAGGGAGGGACCCAGTACTTC. The chain uses TRBV7-3 and TRBJ2-5; weak D call: TRBD2 (6 bases). This CDR3 contains 13 residues. Germline V lookup: CDR1 SGHTA, CDR2 FQGTGA. V lost 3 bases and J lost 7, with 12 bases in between.

The rearrangement links TRBV6-5 to TRBJ2-5, with 10 bases aligning to TRBD2. CDR1 and CDR2 from the germline V gene are MNHEY and SVGAGI. The CDR3 totals 15 residues. V gave up 6 bases and J gave up 5 bases; unmatched junction bases: 9. In DNA, the CDR3 is TGTGCCAGCAGGCGGACTAGCGGAGGTTTTGAGACCCAGTACTTC. This gives the protein CASRRTSGGFETQYF.

The V and J genes are TRBV7-9 and TRBJ2-7; D remains unclear. CDR3 length equals 15 residues. V was trimmed by 3 bases and J by 2 bases, leaving 14 bases between them. Looked up from germline, CDR1 is SEHNR and CDR2 is FQNEAQ (reference sequence). The CDR3 region is CASSLAQTPAYEQYF. The DNA for the CDR3 is TGTGCCAGCAGCTTGGCCCAGACTCCCGCCTACGAGCAGTACTTC.

The J gene is TRBJ2-1, the V gene TRBV19, with TRBD2 identical over 8 bases. The CDR3 runs to 16 residues. Germline assignment: CDR1 LNHDA and CDR2 SQIVND (reference sequence). V trimming: 0 bases; J trimming: 7 bases; junction bases outside the gene matches: 8. The CDR3 sequence: CASSIDRGGRMNEQFF. DNA of the CDR3: TGTGCCAGTAGTATAGATCGGGGCGGGAGGATGAATGAGCAGTTCTTC. The full variable domain, with the rest looked up from reference TRBV19 and TRBJ2-1, is DGGITQSPKYLFRKEGQNVTLSCEQNLNHDAMYWYRQDPGQGLRLIYYSQIVNDFQKGDIAEGYSVSREKKESFPLTVTSAQKNPTAFYLCASSIDRGGRMNEQFFGPGTRLTVL.